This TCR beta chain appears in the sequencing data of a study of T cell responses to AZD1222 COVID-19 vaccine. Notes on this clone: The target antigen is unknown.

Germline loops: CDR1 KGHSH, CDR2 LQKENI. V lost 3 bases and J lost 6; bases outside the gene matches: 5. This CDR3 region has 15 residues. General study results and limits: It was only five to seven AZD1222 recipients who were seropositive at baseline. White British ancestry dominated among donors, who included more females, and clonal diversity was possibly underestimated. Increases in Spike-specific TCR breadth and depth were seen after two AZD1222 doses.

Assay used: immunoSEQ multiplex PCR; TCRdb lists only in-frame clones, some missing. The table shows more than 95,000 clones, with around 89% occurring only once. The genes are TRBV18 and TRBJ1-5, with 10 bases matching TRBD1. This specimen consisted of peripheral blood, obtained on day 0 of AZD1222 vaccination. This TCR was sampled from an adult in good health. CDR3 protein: CASSPGTGVGQPQHF. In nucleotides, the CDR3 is TGTGCCAGCTCACCGGGGACAGGGGTTGGTCAGCCCCAGCATTTT.